Each of the 12 T cell receptor beta chains below was sequenced from the same sample in a study of cytomegalovirus exposure and HLA in healthy donors (dated by TCRdb to about 2017). The library relied on the immunoSEQ multiplex PCR assay. For the multiplex PCR, a mixture combining 60 forward primers for TCR Vbeta segments and 13 reverse primers for TCR Jbeta segments was used. TCRdb mirrors the immuneACCESS table, restricted to in-frame sequences. Some clones are absent from its copies; in checked studies, under half trace to an unresolved V gene, and the reason for the others is unknown. Here the sample has tens of thousands of clones; roughly four fifths occur a single time. The ten largest clones capture approximately 7.8% of the sample. Sequencing was performed on PBMCs. These receptors all stem from a woman aged 25 to 39 in good health and CMV-seropositive.

This clone was detected ten times or more. This chain joins TRBV6-1 and TRBJ2-7; 9 positions agree with TRBD1. V lost 10 bases, J lost 5 bases, and 9 bases stayed unmatched. This CDR3 is 13 amino acids long. Germline assignment: CDR1 MNHNS and CDR2 SASEGT. The DNA of the CDR3 is TGTGCCATTTCCCGGGACAGGGCCGACGAGCAGTACTTC. This gives the protein CAISRDRADEQYF.

The chain uses TRBV10-3 and TRBJ1-1, with 10 nucleotides matching TRBD1. The J segment lost 4 bases and the V segment lost 6 bases, leaving 5 bases of the junction unmatched. The CDR3 has 14 amino acids. Germline V gene data show CDR1 as ENHRY and CDR2 as SYGVKD. The DNA for the CDR3 is TGTGCCATCAGGCTGGACAGGGGGGCCACTGAAGCTTTCTTT. Its protein is CAIRLDRGATEAFF.

This chain links TRBV19 with TRBJ2-7; D gene uncertain. The germline V gene has CDR1 LNHDA and CDR2 SQIVND (reference sequence). V lost 1 base and J lost 4, with 8 bases in between. This CDR3 has 13 residues. CDR3 residues: CASSIGPPYEQYF. In DNA form, the CDR3 reads TGTGCCAGTAGTATAGGGCCCCCGTACGAGCAGTACTTC.

The J gene is TRBJ2-1, the V gene TRBV7-2, with D possibly TRBD1 on 5 matching bases. This CDR3 is 13 amino acids long. Per the germline V gene, CDR1 is SGHTA and CDR2 is FQGNSA. Trimming removed 4 bases from V and 6 bases from J, with 10 bases in between. Written as DNA, the CDR3 is TGTGCCAGCAGCTCACCCGACAGCAATGAGCAGTTCTTC. Encoded protein: CASSSPDSNEQFF.

The rearrangement uses TRBV6-5 and TRBJ2-5, with TRBD2 matching over 14 bases. Trimming removed 8 bases from V and 2 bases from J; junction bases left unmatched: 4. This CDR3 contains 15 residues. CDR1 is MNHEY and CDR2 is SVGAGI in the germline V gene. This chain's CDR3 is CASLGLAGGQETQYF. CDR3 sequence (DNA): TGTGCCAGCTTAGGACTAGCGGGAGGACAAGAGACCCAGTACTTC.

This chain uses TRBV7-8 with TRBJ2-1; TRBD2 aligns across 8 bases. This CDR3 is built from 14 residues. CDR1 is SGHVS and CDR2 is FQNEAQ in the germline V gene. With V trimmed by 5 bases and J by 2 bases, 2 bases remained unmatched. In DNA form, the CDR3 reads TGTGCCAGCAGCCGAGCGGGGGCCTACAATGAGCAGTTCTTC. Encoded protein: CASSRAGAYNEQFF. The entire variable domain, with the rest obtained from reference TRBV7-8 and TRBJ2-1, is as follows: GAGVSQSPRYKVAKRGQDVALRCDPISGHVSLFWYQQALGQGPEFLTYFQNEAQLDKSGLPSDRFFAERPEGSVSTLKIQRTQQEDSAVYLCASSRAGAYNEQFFGPGTRLTVL.

The chain employs TRBV7-9 and TRBJ1-3; D remains ambiguous. This CDR3 is built from 15 residues. V shed 5 bases and J shed 0 bases, with 11 bases lying between them. CDR1 and CDR2 (germline): SEHNR, FQNEAQ (reference sequence). The DNA of the CDR3 is TGTGCCAGCAGCCAAGAGTCTAACTCTGGAAACACCATATATTTT. Translated: CASSQESNSGNTIYF.

The gene calls are TRBV9 and TRBJ2-2, with 8 bases aligning to TRBD1. Trimming took 2 bases from V and 1 from J; bases not matched to a gene: 4. Germline CDR1 SGDLS, CDR2 YYNGEE. The length of the CDR3 is 16 residues. Here the CDR3 reads CASSVRQGMNTGELFF. CDR3 sequence (DNA): TGTGCCAGCAGCGTTCGACAGGGGATGAACACCGGGGAGCTGTTTTTT.

The rearrangement joins TRBV4-1 to TRBJ2-5; 8 bases match TRBD2. There are 13 residues in the CDR3. Germline CDR1 is MGHRA and CDR2 is YSYEKL. Germline trimming cut 4 bases from V and 3 bases from J; bases unmatched to any gene: 1. The CDR3 loop is CASSPGLEETQYF. The DNA for the CDR3 is TGCGCCAGCAGCCCGGGACTAGAAGAGACCCAGTACTTC.

This clone has a single count. The chain combines TRBV28 with TRBJ1-4; possibly TRBD1 for D (6 bases). CDR3 length: 12 amino acids. V lost 6 bases to trimming and J lost 8 bases, with 10 bases between them. Germline V gene lookup returns CDR1 MDHEN and CDR2 SYDVKM. The CDR3 sequence is CASRQGWEKLFF. The CDR3 DNA is TGTGCCAGCAGACAGGGCTGGGAAAAACTGTTTTTT. Filled out from reference TRBV28 and TRBJ1-4, the complete variable domain reads DVKVTQSSRYLVKRTGEKVFLECVQDMDHENMFWYRQDPGLGLRLIYFSYDVKMKEKGDIPEGYSVSREKKERFSLILESASTNQTSMYLCASRQGWEKLFFGSGTQLSVL.

The rearrangement links TRBV5-1 to TRBJ2-1, with a possible D match to TRBD2 (6 bases). This CDR3 comprises 14 residues. Germline V gene sequence: CDR1 SGHRS, CDR2 YFSETQ. V lost 1 base, J lost 5 bases, and 10 bases lay in between. CDR3 residues: CASSLTSTNNEQFF. The CDR3 bases are TGCGCCAGCAGCTTGACTAGCACGAACAATGAGCAGTTCTTC.

The chain is built from TRBV6-5 and TRBJ2-5; weak D call: TRBD1 (6 bases). Germline V gene data show CDR1 as MNHEY and CDR2 as SVGAGI. V lost 5 bases and J 2 bases, leaving 15 bases between the germline ends. The CDR3 sequence is 15 residues long. As DNA, the CDR3 is TGTGCCAGCAGTCAACGCTTTGGACAGCAAGAGACCCAGTACTTC. Its protein product is CASSQRFGQQETQYF.